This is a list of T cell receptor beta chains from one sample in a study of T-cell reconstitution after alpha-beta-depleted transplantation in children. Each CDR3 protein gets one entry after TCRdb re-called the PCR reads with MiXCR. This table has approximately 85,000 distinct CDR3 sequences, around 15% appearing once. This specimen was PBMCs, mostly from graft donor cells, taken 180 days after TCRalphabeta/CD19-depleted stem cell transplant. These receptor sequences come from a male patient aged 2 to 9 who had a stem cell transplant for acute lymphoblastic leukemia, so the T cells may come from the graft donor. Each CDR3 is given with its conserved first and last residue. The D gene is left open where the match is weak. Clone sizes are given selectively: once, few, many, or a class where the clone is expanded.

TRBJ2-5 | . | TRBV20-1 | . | TGCAGTGCTAGAGCTGGGCGGGAAGAGACCCAGTACTTC | CSARAGREETQYF
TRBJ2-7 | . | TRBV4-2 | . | TGTGCCAGCAGCCGAGAATACGAGCAGTACTTC | CASSREYEQYF
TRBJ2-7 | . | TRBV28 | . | TGTGCCAGCAGTGATCGGCTTTTCTACGAGCAGTACTTC | CASSDRLFYEQYF
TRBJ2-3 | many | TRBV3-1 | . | TGTGCCAGCAGCCCGTCGGGGGTCACAGATACGCAGTATTTT | CASSPSGVTDTQYF
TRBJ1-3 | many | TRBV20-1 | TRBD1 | TGCAGTGCGGAGGGGGCGGAAGGTGGAGGAAACACCATATATTTT | CSAEGAEGGGNTIYF
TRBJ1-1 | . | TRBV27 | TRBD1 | TGTGCCAGCAGCCCCCATTGGGACAGGGTGGTGAACACTGAAGCTTTCTTT | CASSPHWDRVVNTEAFF
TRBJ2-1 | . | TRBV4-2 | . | TGTGCCAGCAGCCGAAGTCTTTCGACGGGGGATGAGCAGTTCTTC | CASSRSLSTGDEQFF
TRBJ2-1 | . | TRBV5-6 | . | TGTGCCAGCAGCTTGGAAGGTCTGGTCCCGACCAATGAGCAGTTCTTC | CASSLEGLVPTNEQFF
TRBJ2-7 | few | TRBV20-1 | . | TGCAGTGCTCGCCAGGAAGTCGCGGGGGCGTCGGGCGAGCAGTACTTC | CSARQEVAGASGEQYF
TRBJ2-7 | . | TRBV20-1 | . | TGCAGTGCTGTTTTTAGCGCTGAACAGGGCCTCCCAAAGGCTTACGAGCAGTACTTC | CSAVFSAEQGLPKAYEQYF
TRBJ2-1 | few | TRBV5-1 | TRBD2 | TGCGCCAGCAGCTTGTATTCCCCTAGCGGGGAGAACAATGAGCAGTTCTTC | CASSLYSPSGENNEQFF
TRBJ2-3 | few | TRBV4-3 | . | TGCGCCAGCAGCCGGGGAACGGGGGGCGTAGATACGCAGTATTTT | CASSRGTGGVDTQYF
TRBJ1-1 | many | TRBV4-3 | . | TGCGCCAGCAGTCCTAGAGGAGAGTACACTGAAGCTTTCTTT | CASSPRGEYTEAFF
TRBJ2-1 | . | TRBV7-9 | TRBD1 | TGTGCCAGCAGGACCGAGGACAGGGGGCGCATCAATGAGCAGTTCTTC | CASRTEDRGRINEQFF
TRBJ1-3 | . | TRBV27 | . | TGTGCCAGCACAGAGAGTGGTGGAAACACCATATATTTT | CASTESGGNTIYF
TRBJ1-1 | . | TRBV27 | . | TGTGCCAGCAGTCCTAGGCTGGTAGGGACTGAAGCTTTCTTT | CASSPRLVGTEAFF
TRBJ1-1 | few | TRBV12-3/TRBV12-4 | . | TGTGCCAGCAGTTTGGACAGCTACACTGAAGCTTTCTTT | CASSLDSYTEAFF
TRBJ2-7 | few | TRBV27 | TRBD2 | TGTGCCAGCAGTTTAGCCCCCGGGACTAGCGGCTACGAGCAGTACTTC | CASSLAPGTSGYEQYF
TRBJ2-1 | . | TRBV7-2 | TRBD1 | TGTGCCAGCACCTCGATATACGGGACAGGGGGCGTTGAGCAGTTCTTC | CASTSIYGTGGVEQFF
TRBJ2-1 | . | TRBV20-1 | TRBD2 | TGCAGTGCTAGAGATCGTAGCGGGGGGCCGAGGTACAATGAGCAGTTCTTC | CSARDRSGGPRYNEQFF
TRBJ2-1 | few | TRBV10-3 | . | TGTGCCATCAGTGGGGGGCCGGGGAATGAGCAGTTCTTC | CAISGGPGNEQFF
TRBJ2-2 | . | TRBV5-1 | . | TGCGCCAGCAGCTTGACGTTCGGGAACACCGGGGAGCTGTTTTTT | CASSLTFGNTGELFF
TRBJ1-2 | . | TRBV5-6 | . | TGTGCCAGCAGCACCCGGCAGGGGCGCGCTGGCTACACCTTC | CASSTRQGRAGYTF
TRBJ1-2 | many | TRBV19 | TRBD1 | TGTGCCAGTAGTATACGACCGGGACAGGGCTATGGCTACACCTTC | CASSIRPGQGYGYTF
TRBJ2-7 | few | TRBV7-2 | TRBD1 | TGTGCCAGCAGCTTAGACGGGACAGGGTTTGATGAGCAGTACTTC | CASSLDGTGFDEQYF